This is a list of T cell receptor beta chains from one sample in a study of cytomegalovirus exposure and HLA in healthy donors. Produced via immunoSEQ multiplex PCR; TCRdb's table is partial and in-frame only. The sample yields approximately 110,000 clones, 15% seen once. Sequenced sample: PBMCs. These TCRs come from a woman younger than 35 in good health and CMV-seronegative. CDR3s include the opening cysteine and the closing phenylalanine or tryptophan. A D gene is named only where the DNA matches it firmly. Clone size, where shown, is once, few, many, or a class for clones that have expanded.

v_call: TRBV6-1
d_call: NA
j_call: TRBJ2-2
clone_size: few
cdr3_aa: CASSEIRGNTGELFF
cdr3_nt: TGTGCCAGCAGTGAAATTCGAGGGAACACCGGGGAGCTGTTTTTT

v_call: TRBV9
d_call: TRBD2
j_call: TRBJ2-1
clone_size: few
cdr3_aa: CASSATGLAGGSYNEQFF
cdr3_nt: TGTGCCAGCAGCGCCACGGGACTAGCGGGGGGCTCCTACAATGAGCAGTTCTTC

v_call: TRBV19
d_call: TRBD1
j_call: TRBJ2-7
clone_size: NA
cdr3_aa: CASMPGQGAYEQYF
cdr3_nt: TGTGCCAGTATGCCGGGACAGGGGGCCTACGAGCAGTACTTC

v_call: TRBV30
d_call: TRBD1
j_call: TRBJ1-1
clone_size: NA
cdr3_aa: CAWSPPTGSAEAFF
cdr3_nt: TGTGCCTGGAGTCCACCGACAGGGTCGGCTGAAGCTTTCTTT

v_call: TRBV6-6
d_call: TRBD1
j_call: TRBJ1-1
clone_size: NA
cdr3_aa: CASSRGRTGGDTEAFF
cdr3_nt: TGTGCCAGCAGCCGCGGAAGGACAGGGGGGGACACTGAAGCTTTCTTT

v_call: TRBV30
d_call: TRBD1
j_call: TRBJ2-1
clone_size: few
cdr3_aa: CASTGGNEQFF
cdr3_nt: TGTGCCTCCACAGGGGGCAATGAGCAGTTCTTC

v_call: TRBV9
d_call: TRBD1
j_call: TRBJ2-7
clone_size: NA
cdr3_aa: CASSSGTGVSYEQYF
cdr3_nt: TGTGCCAGCAGCTCGGGGACAGGGGTATCCTACGAGCAGTACTTC

v_call: TRBV6-5
d_call: NA
j_call: TRBJ1-1
clone_size: NA
cdr3_aa: CASRSTGGSTEAFF
cdr3_nt: TGTGCCAGCAGATCTACGGGGGGGTCCACTGAAGCTTTCTTT

v_call: TRBV18
d_call: TRBD1
j_call: TRBJ2-7
clone_size: NA
cdr3_aa: CASSRWGQILSYEQYF
cdr3_nt: TGTGCCAGCTCAAGGTGGGGACAGATTTTATCCTACGAGCAGTACTTC

v_call: TRBV6-5
d_call: NA
j_call: TRBJ2-2
clone_size: few
cdr3_aa: CASRLTGRGTGELFF
cdr3_nt: TGTGCCAGCAGACTCACAGGGAGGGGTACCGGGGAGCTGTTTTTT

v_call: TRBV7-9
d_call: NA
j_call: TRBJ1-1
clone_size: NA
cdr3_aa: CASSFRQGNTEAFF
cdr3_nt: TGTGCCAGCAGCTTTAGGCAGGGCAACACTGAAGCTTTCTTT

v_call: TRBV5-1
d_call: TRBD2
j_call: TRBJ2-7
clone_size: NA
cdr3_aa: CASSLDTSGVAYEQYF
cdr3_nt: TGCGCCAGCAGCTTGGACACTAGCGGGGTCGCCTACGAGCAGTACTTC

v_call: TRBV6-5
d_call: TRBD1
j_call: TRBJ1-2
clone_size: NA
cdr3_aa: CASRATGNYGYTF
cdr3_nt: TGTGCCAGCAGGGCGACAGGGAACTATGGCTACACCTTC

v_call: TRBV5-5
d_call: NA
j_call: TRBJ1-4
clone_size: many
cdr3_aa: CASSSRVVGEKLFF
cdr3_nt: TGTGCCAGCAGCAGCAGGGTGGTCGGAGAAAAACTGTTTTTT

v_call: TRBV7-9
d_call: NA
j_call: TRBJ1-2
clone_size: NA
cdr3_aa: CASTLGAGDSYGYTF
cdr3_nt: TGTGCCAGCACCCTGGGGGCAGGGGATTCCTATGGCTACACCTTC

v_call: TRBV27
d_call: NA
j_call: TRBJ2-1
clone_size: few
cdr3_aa: CASRAGGNEQFF
cdr3_nt: TGTGCCAGCAGGGCAGGGGGGAATGAGCAGTTCTTC

v_call: TRBV5-1
d_call: NA
j_call: TRBJ1-1
clone_size: few
cdr3_aa: CASSATETWDTEAFF
cdr3_nt: TGCGCCAGCAGCGCGACAGAAACTTGGGACACTGAAGCTTTCTTT

v_call: TRBV5-1
d_call: TRBD1
j_call: TRBJ1-1
clone_size: few
cdr3_aa: CASREGQATEAFF
cdr3_nt: TGCGCCAGCAGGGAAGGACAGGCCACTGAAGCTTTCTTT

v_call: TRBV10-1
d_call: NA
j_call: TRBJ2-7
clone_size: few
cdr3_aa: CASSGLVSDGEQYF
cdr3_nt: TGCGCCAGCAGTGGGTTAGTCTCTGATGGCGAGCAGTACTTC

v_call: TRBV5-1
d_call: TRBD1
j_call: TRBJ1-4
clone_size: few
cdr3_aa: CASSTGGARTNEKLFF
cdr3_nt: TGCGCCAGCAGCACAGGGGGGGCGCGTACTAATGAAAAACTGTTTTTT

v_call: TRBV5-5
d_call: NA
j_call: TRBJ2-1
clone_size: few
cdr3_aa: CASSTGGSEQFF
cdr3_nt: TGTGCCAGCAGCACCGGGGGAAGTGAGCAGTTCTTC

v_call: TRBV19
d_call: TRBD1
j_call: TRBJ1-1
clone_size: NA
cdr3_aa: CASRQGVGAFF
cdr3_nt: TGTGCCAGTAGGCAGGGGGTCGGCGCTTTCTTT

v_call: TRBV4-1
d_call: NA
j_call: TRBJ2-4
clone_size: NA
cdr3_aa: CASSQWERAVSLAKNIQYF
cdr3_nt: TGCGCCAGCAGCCAATGGGAGCGGGCGGTTTCGCTAGCCAAAAACATTCAGTACTTC

v_call: TRBV28
d_call: NA
j_call: TRBJ2-1
clone_size: medium-sized
cdr3_aa: CASRWRARSVYNEQFF
cdr3_nt: TGTGCCAGCCGTTGGAGGGCCCGGTCGGTCTACAATGAGCAGTTCTTC

v_call: TRBV27
d_call: NA
j_call: TRBJ2-7
clone_size: NA
cdr3_aa: CASSLSWGPYEQYF
cdr3_nt: TGTGCCAGCAGTTTATCTTGGGGGCCGTACGAGCAGTACTTC

v_call: TRBV7-8
d_call: NA
j_call: TRBJ2-5
clone_size: few
cdr3_aa: CASSLGIRGWETQYF
cdr3_nt: TGTGCCAGCAGCTTAGGGATCAGGGGTTGGGAGACCCAGTACTTC

v_call: TRBV15
d_call: NA
j_call: TRBJ1-3
clone_size: NA
cdr3_aa: CATSSGREVTGNTIYF
cdr3_nt: TGTGCCACCAGCAGTGGAAGGGAGGTGACTGGAAACACCATATATTTT

v_call: TRBV27
d_call: TRBD1
j_call: TRBJ1-2
clone_size: NA
cdr3_aa: CASSLSGTAANYGYTF
cdr3_nt: TGTGCCAGCAGTTTATCGGGGACAGCTGCTAACTATGGCTACACCTTC

v_call: TRBV4-1
d_call: TRBD1
j_call: TRBJ2-1
clone_size: NA
cdr3_aa: CASSVPGGVDNEQFF
cdr3_nt: TGCGCCAGCAGCGTCCCAGGGGGTGTGGACAATGAGCAGTTCTTC

v_call: TRBV15
d_call: TRBD2
j_call: TRBJ2-7
clone_size: NA
cdr3_aa: CATSRVTGLAGEQYF
cdr3_nt: TGTGCCACCAGCAGAGTGACCGGACTAGCGGGGGAGCAGTACTTC

v_call: TRBV10-1
d_call: NA
j_call: TRBJ1-4
clone_size: few
cdr3_aa: CARSTEKGVNPATNEKLFF
cdr3_nt: TGCGCCAGGTCTACAGAAAAGGGGGTTAATCCGGCAACTAATGAAAAACTGTTTTTT

v_call: TRBV6-5
d_call: TRBD1
j_call: TRBJ1-2
clone_size: few
cdr3_aa: CASIGTAPNYGYTF
cdr3_nt: TGTGCCAGCATCGGGACAGCCCCCAACTATGGCTACACCTTC

v_call: TRBV10-3
d_call: TRBD1
j_call: TRBJ2-5
clone_size: NA
cdr3_aa: CAISPPGGKETQYF
cdr3_nt: TGTGCCATCAGCCCTCCAGGGGGCAAAGAGACCCAGTACTTC

v_call: TRBV6-5
d_call: TRBD1
j_call: TRBJ1-2
clone_size: few
cdr3_aa: CASSYYDRGYGYTF
cdr3_nt: TGTGCCAGCAGTTACTACGACAGGGGCTATGGCTACACCTTC

v_call: TRBV5-1
d_call: TRBD1
j_call: TRBJ2-5
clone_size: few
cdr3_aa: CASSGKDRAYQETQYF
cdr3_nt: TGCGCCAGCAGCGGAAAGGACAGGGCGTACCAAGAGACCCAGTACTTC

v_call: TRBV6-7
d_call: TRBD1
j_call: TRBJ1-2
clone_size: NA
cdr3_aa: CASSPTGTGSGGYTF
cdr3_nt: TGTGCCAGCAGTCCCACCGGGACAGGGTCTGGGGGCTACACCTTC

v_call: TRBV7-2
d_call: TRBD2
j_call: TRBJ2-3
clone_size: NA
cdr3_aa: CASSLVQALAGEDTQYF
cdr3_nt: TGTGCCAGCAGCTTAGTTCAGGCACTAGCGGGAGAAGATACGCAGTATTTT

v_call: TRBV5-8
d_call: NA
j_call: TRBJ1-2
clone_size: few
cdr3_aa: CASSTGGGYTF
cdr3_nt: TGTGCCAGCAGCACGGGAGGCGGCTACACCTTC

v_call: TRBV6-5
d_call: NA
j_call: TRBJ2-1
clone_size: NA
cdr3_aa: CASSSRGLTNEQFF
cdr3_nt: TGTGCCAGCAGTTCTAGAGGGTTGACAAATGAGCAGTTCTTC

v_call: TRBV9
d_call: NA
j_call: TRBJ1-1
clone_size: NA
cdr3_aa: CASSVVGSAEAFF
cdr3_nt: TGTGCCAGCAGCGTAGTAGGGAGCGCTGAAGCTTTCTTT

v_call: TRBV9
d_call: TRBD2
j_call: TRBJ2-2
clone_size: few
cdr3_aa: CASSSGGAGTGELFF
cdr3_nt: TGTGCCAGCAGCTCCGGGGGGGCGGGGACCGGGGAGCTGTTTTTT

v_call: TRBV27
d_call: NA
j_call: TRBJ1-1
clone_size: NA
cdr3_aa: CASSLKYVGSEAFF
cdr3_nt: TGTGCCAGCAGTTTAAAATATGTCGGGAGTGAAGCTTTCTTT

v_call: TRBV7-9
d_call: TRBD2
j_call: TRBJ2-1
clone_size: few
cdr3_aa: CASSPQGLAKFF
cdr3_nt: TGTGCCAGCAGCCCCCAAGGACTAGCAAAGTTCTTC